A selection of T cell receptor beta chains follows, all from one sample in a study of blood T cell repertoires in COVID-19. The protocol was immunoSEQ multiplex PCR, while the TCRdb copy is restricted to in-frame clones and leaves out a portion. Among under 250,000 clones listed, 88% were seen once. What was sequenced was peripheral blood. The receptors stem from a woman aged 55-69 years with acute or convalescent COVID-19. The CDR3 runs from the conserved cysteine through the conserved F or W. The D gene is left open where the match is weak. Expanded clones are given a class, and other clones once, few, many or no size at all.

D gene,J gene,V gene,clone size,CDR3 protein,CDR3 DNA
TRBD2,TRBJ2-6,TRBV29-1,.,CSVEDRASGGTGANVLTF,TGCAGCGTTGAAGATCGGGCTAGCGGGGGTACAGGGGCCAACGTCCTGACTTTC
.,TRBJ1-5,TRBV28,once,CASSITRRNNQPQHF,TGTGCCAGCAGCATCACCCGGCGGAACAATCAGCCCCAGCATTTT
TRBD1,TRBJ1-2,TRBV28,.,CASSFPGGVYGYTF,TGTGCCAGCAGTTTCCCAGGGGGCGTCTATGGCTACACCTTC
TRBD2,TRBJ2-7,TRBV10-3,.,CAISDGAGGPNEQYF,TGTGCCATCAGTGACGGGGCGGGAGGGCCCAACGAGCAGTACTTC
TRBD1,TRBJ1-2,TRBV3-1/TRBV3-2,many,CASSAMGQGRGYTF,TGTGCCAGCAGCGCGATGGGACAGGGAAGAGGCTACACCTTC
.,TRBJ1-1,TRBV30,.,CAWKDRSGAMNTEAFF,TGTGCCTGGAAGGATAGGTCAGGGGCGATGAACACTGAAGCTTTCTTT
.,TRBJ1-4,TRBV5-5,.,CASSRGSFGEKLFF,TGTGCCAGCAGCCGAGGGAGTTTCGGGGAAAAACTGTTTTTT
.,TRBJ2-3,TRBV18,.,CASSAPLGAQYF,TGTGCCAGCTCAGCGCCACTAGGAGCGCAGTATTTT
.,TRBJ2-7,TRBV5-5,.,CASSLRTGEQYF,TGTGCCAGCAGCTTGCGGACGGGAGAGCAGTACTTC
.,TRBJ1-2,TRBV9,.,CASNPGQGNYGYTF,TGTGCCAGCAACCCGGGGCAGGGGAACTATGGCTACACCTTC
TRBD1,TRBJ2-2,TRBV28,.,CASSILGTGGSSGELFF,TGTGCCAGCAGTATCCTCGGGACAGGGGGCTCAAGCGGGGAGCTGTTTTTT
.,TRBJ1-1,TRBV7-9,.,CASSLVSAGNTEAFF,TGTGCCAGCAGCTTAGTTAGTGCAGGGAACACTGAAGCTTTCTTT
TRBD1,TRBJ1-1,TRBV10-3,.,CAISEGRDRGTEAFF,TGTGCCATCAGTGAAGGTCGGGACAGGGGCACTGAAGCTTTCTTT
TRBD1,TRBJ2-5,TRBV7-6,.,CASSPRRTGLETQYF,TGTGCCAGCAGCCCCCGTCGGACAGGGCTAGAGACCCAGTACTTC
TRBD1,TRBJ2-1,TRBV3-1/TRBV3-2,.,CASSLRTGGQFF,TGTGCCAGCAGCCTCCGGACAGGGGGGCAGTTCTTC
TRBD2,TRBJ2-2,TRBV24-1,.,CATRITSGSGELFF,TGTGCCACCAGAATAACTAGCGGGAGTGGGGAGCTGTTTTTT
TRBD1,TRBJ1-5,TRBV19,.,CASSADRGPGQPQHF,TGTGCCAGTAGCGCAGACAGGGGACCCGGACAGCCCCAGCATTTT